Following are 16 T cell receptor beta chains from one sample sequenced in a study of blood T cell repertoires in COVID-19. Sequenced by immunoSEQ multiplex PCR; TCRdb stores in-frame clones only, minus some. The data show roughly 700,000 clones, approximately 90% seen once. Specimen: peripheral blood. These receptors came from a woman under 30 with acute or convalescent COVID-19.

In DNA, the CDR3 is TGTGCCAGCAGCTGGAGCGGGGGATCCTATAATTCACCCCTCCACTTT. Translation gives CASSWSGGSYNSPLHF. The genes are TRBV5-6 and TRBJ1-6; a possible D gene is TRBD1 (5 bases). The CDR3 sequence is 16 residues long. Germline loops: CDR1 SGHDT, CDR2 YYEEEE. V was clipped by 3 bases and J by 1 base, with 11 bases between them.

V and J are TRBV2 and TRBJ2-3; 7 bases fit TRBD2. The CDR3 runs to 16 residues. V dropped 1 base and J dropped 0; count of bases not matched to a gene: 4. The germline V gene has CDR1 SNHLY and CDR2 FYNNEI. This CDR3 is CASSEVASGSTDTQYF. DNA of the CDR3: TGTGCCAGCAGTGAAGTCGCTAGCGGCAGCACAGATACGCAGTATTTT.

This clone was recorded only once. This chain uses TRBV13 with TRBJ2-7; weak D call: TRBD1 (6 bases). The CDR3 extends over 13 amino acids. Germline CDR1 PRHDT, CDR2 FYEKMQ (reference sequence). Trimming stripped 3 bases from V and 4 bases from J, with 10 bases between. CDR3 protein: CASSFGDTYEQYF. In DNA, the CDR3 is TGTGCCAGCAGCTTTGGGGACACTTACGAGCAGTACTTC.

V gene TRBV5-6 combines with J gene TRBJ1-2; TRBD1 is a possible D gene (6 bases). V dropped 6 bases and J dropped 4 bases, with 22 bases sitting between them. Germline V gives CDR1 SGHDT, CDR2 YYEEEE. CDR3 length equals 16 residues. CDR3 residues: CASTSGVQAFLYGYTF. DNA for the CDR3: TGTGCCAGCACCTCAGGGGTGCAGGCGTTCCTCTATGGCTACACCTTC.

This chain uses TRBV4-1 with TRBJ1-1; 8 bases match TRBD1. Looked up from germline, CDR1 is MGHRA and CDR2 is YSYEKL. V dropped 2 bases and J dropped 3; count of bases not matched to a gene: 5. The length of the CDR3 is 15 residues. The CDR3: CASSQLRGRDTEAFF. The DNA for the CDR3 is TGCGCCAGCAGCCAACTCAGGGGGCGAGACACTGAAGCTTTCTTT.

The chain joins TRBV10-1 to TRBJ2-7, with D possibly matching TRBD1 (6 bases). The CDR3 runs to 16 residues. The V end was cut by 3 bases, the J end by 2 bases, with 17 bases between. Germline V gene sequence: CDR1 WNHNN, CDR2 SYGVQD (reference sequence). The CDR3 bases are TGCGCCAGCAGTGAACAGTGGACAGCGGTTACCTACGAGCAGTACTTC. Translated, it gives CASSEQWTAVTYEQYF.

The chain recombines TRBV5-6 with TRBJ2-3; 7 bases agree with TRBD1. Trimming cost V 2 bases and J 4 bases; bases outside gene matches: 1. This CDR3 region has 13 residues. The germline gives CDR1 SGHDT, CDR2 YYEEEE. CDR3 DNA sequence: TGTGCCAGCAGCTTCGGGACAGCAGATACGCAGTATTTT. This codes for CASSFGTADTQYF.

In its sample, this clone was seen once. The chain carries TRBV5-3 and TRBJ1-5; the match to TRBD1 covers 8 bases. TRBV5-3 is given ORF status, its function remaining uncertain. Unmatched junction bases numbered 4, after V lost 4 bases and J lost 1 base. This CDR3 is built from 15 residues. Written as DNA, the CDR3 is TGTGCCAGAAGCCCGACAGGGGTCAGCAATCAGCCCCAGCATTTT. Translated, it gives CARSPTGVSNQPQHF.

This rearrangement joins TRBV5-1 to TRBJ1-1; TRBD1 might be the D (6 bases). The germline V gene has CDR1 SGHRS and CDR2 YFSETQ. This CDR3 is built from 16 residues. Trimming removed 1 base from V and 1 base from J, with 14 bases in between. For the CDR3, the DNA is TGCGCCAGCAGCTTGTCGGCCATAGGGGGGAACACTGAAGCTTTCTTT. This translates into CASSLSAIGGNTEAFF.

The CDR3 here is CASSLEVTNWALHF. Here the CDR3 DNA reads TGTGCCAGCAGCTTGGAGGTTACTAATTGGGCCCTCCACTTT. The chain combines TRBV11-2 with TRBJ1-6; D is undetermined. There are 14 residues in the CDR3. CDR1 is SGHAT and CDR2 is FQNNGV in the germline V gene. Trimming cost V 3 bases and J 14 bases, with 17 bases left between them.

The genes are TRBV19 and TRBJ1-5; a weak D match, TRBD1 (5 bases). Germline values: CDR1 LNHDA, CDR2 SQIVND (reference sequence). This CDR3 has 14 residues. V lost 7 bases and J lost 1, with 11 bases in between. Written as DNA, the CDR3 is TGTGCCAGTACCATAAGGACAAGCAATCAGCCCCAGCATTTT. This gives the protein CASTIRTSNQPQHF.

This sequence joins TRBV19 and TRBJ1-4; possible D gene TRBD1, 6 bases. V was cut by 5 bases and J by 5 bases, with 15 bases left in between. The CDR3 totals 15 residues. Germline assignment: CDR1 LNHDA and CDR2 SQIVND (reference sequence). The CDR3 region is CASSVYRVVNEKLFF. CDR3 sequence (DNA): TGTGCCAGTAGTGTCTACAGGGTCGTCAATGAAAAACTGTTTTTT.

The V and J genes are TRBV2 and TRBJ1-5; TRBD1 might be the D (5 bases). The V gene lost 11 bases and the J gene lost 6 bases, with 14 bases spanning the gap. Germline V gene data show CDR1 as SNHLY and CDR2 as FYNNEI. This CDR3 region has 12 residues. The CDR3 DNA reads TGTGCCGTGGGGACTGGGCGTCAGCCCCAGCATTTT. Translation: CAVGTGRQPQHF.

The genes are TRBV3-1 (or the pseudogene TRBV3-2) and TRBJ1-1; unclear D gene. There are 14 residues in the CDR3. V dropped 4 bases and J dropped 6 bases, with 15 bases sitting between them. CDR1 and CDR2 (germline): LGHDT, YNNKEL (reference sequence). The CDR3 protein is CASSLQVRRPEAFF. The CDR3, as DNA: TGTGCCAGCAGCCTGCAGGTGCGGAGGCCTGAAGCTTTCTTT.

This chain links TRBV6-2 or TRBV6-3 with TRBJ1-2, with TRBD1 matching over 8 bases. The V and J ends lost 2 bases and 1 base, in that order; junction bases with no gene match: 9. Germline V gene data show CDR1 as MNHEY and CDR2 as SVGEGT. This CDR3 has 17 residues. The CDR3 region is CASSYAAGGVNNYGYTF. The DNA of the CDR3 is TGTGCCAGCAGTTACGCGGCAGGGGGCGTCAATAACTATGGCTACACCTTC.

V is TRBV6-2 or TRBV6-3 and J is TRBJ2-7; D may be TRBD2 (5 bases). This CDR3 region has 14 residues. Germline CDR1 is MNHEY and CDR2 is SVGEGT. The germline V and J ends were trimmed by 2 bases and 3 bases, with 11 bases remaining between them. The CDR3 protein is CASSYEGRVYEQYF. The CDR3 DNA reads TGTGCCAGCAGTTACGAGGGAAGAGTCTACGAGCAGTACTTC.